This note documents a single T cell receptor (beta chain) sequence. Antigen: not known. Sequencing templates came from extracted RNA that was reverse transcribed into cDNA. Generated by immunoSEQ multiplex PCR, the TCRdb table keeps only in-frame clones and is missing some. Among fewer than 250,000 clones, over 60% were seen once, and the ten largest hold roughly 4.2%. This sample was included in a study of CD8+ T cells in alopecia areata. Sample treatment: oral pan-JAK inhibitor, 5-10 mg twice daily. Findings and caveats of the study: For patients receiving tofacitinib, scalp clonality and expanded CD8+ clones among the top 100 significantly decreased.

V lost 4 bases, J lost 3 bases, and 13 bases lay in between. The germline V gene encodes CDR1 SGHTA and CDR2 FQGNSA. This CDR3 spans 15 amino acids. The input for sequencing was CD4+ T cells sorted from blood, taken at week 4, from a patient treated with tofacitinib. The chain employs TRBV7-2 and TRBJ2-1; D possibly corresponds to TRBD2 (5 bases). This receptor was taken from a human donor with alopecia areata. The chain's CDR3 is CASSSIGVYYNEQFF. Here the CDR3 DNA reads TGTGCCAGCAGCTCCATCGGGGTCTACTACAATGAGCAGTTCTTC.